This TCR beta chain was identified during a study of T cells after posttransplantation cyclophosphamide. This clone was detected many times. Sequencing used immunoSEQ multiplex PCR; TCRdb keeps in-frame clones, though not all of them. The sample has 40,000 to 45,000 clones, none seen only once. Germline V CDR1 and CDR2: MNHNY, SVGAGI (reference sequence). The CDR3 extends over 15 amino acids. V was pared by 6 bases and J by 2 bases, with 7 bases of the junction left unmatched. The chain recombines TRBV6-6 with TRBJ2-5; 9 bases map to TRBD1. This receptor was taken from a man in his forties or fifties in good health, CMV-negative, and a related stem cell transplant donor. Input material: PBMCs. This CDR3 is CASSEPDRGQETQYF. The CDR3 region has the DNA TGTGCCAGCAGCGAGCCGGACAGGGGACAAGAGACCCAGTACTTC.